A selection of T cell receptor beta chains follows, all from one sample in a study of cytomegalovirus exposure and HLA in healthy donors. Data came from immunoSEQ multiplex PCR; TCRdb stores just in-frame clones and leaves some out. The table shows just under 95,000 clones, with around 84% occurring only once. The specimen was PBMCs. These receptors were collected from a human donor in good health. CDR3s include the opening cysteine and the closing phenylalanine or tryptophan. A D gene is named only where the DNA matches it firmly. Expanded clones get a size class; other rows say once, few or many, or leave the size out.

J | V | D | size | DNA | CDR3
TRBJ2-1 | TRBV7-9 | TRBD2 | . | TGTGCCAGCAGCTCCGGGACTAGCGGGAGATCGGCCTCCTACAATGAGCAGTTCTTC | CASSSGTSGRSASYNEQFF
TRBJ2-1 | TRBV6-6 | TRBD1 | . | TGTGCCAGCAGTTACGCCGGGACAGCCTCCTACAATGAGCAGTTCTTC | CASSYAGTASYNEQFF
TRBJ2-5 | TRBV6-5 | TRBD2 | . | TGTGCCAGCAGTTACATGGGGGGGCAAGAGACCCAGTACTTC | CASSYMGGQETQYF
TRBJ1-1 | TRBV30 | . | few | TGTGCCTGGAGCGGGGTTGAAGCTTTCTTT | CAWSGVEAFF
TRBJ2-1 | TRBV4-1 | TRBD1 | . | TGCGCCAGCAGCCTCCCAGGGGGCCTTTCCTCCTACAATGAGCAGTTCTTC | CASSLPGGLSSYNEQFF
TRBJ2-1 | TRBV21-1 | . | . | TGTGCCACCACGAGCGGGGGGGCCTGGTCCTACAATGAGCAGTTCTTC | CATTSGGAWSYNEQFF
TRBJ1-5 | TRBV7-2 | . | once | TGTGCCAGCAGCGTATCCGGGACACCCGATCAGCCCCAGCATTTT | CASSVSGTPDQPQHF
TRBJ2-7 | TRBV6-5 | TRBD1 | . | TGTGCCAGCAGTAGACAGGGATACGAGCAGTACTTC | CASSRQGYEQYF
TRBJ2-7 | TRBV29-1 | . | . | TGCAGCGTTGAAGATCGGGGGGCGTCCGATGGAGAGCAGTACTTC | CSVEDRGASDGEQYF
TRBJ1-5 | TRBV19 | TRBD1 | . | TGTGCCAGTAGTAGCCGACAGGGCGGTCAGCCCCAGCATTTT | CASSSRQGGQPQHF
TRBJ2-1 | TRBV25-1 | TRBD2 | . | TGTGCCAGCAGAACTAGCGGGAGGGACAATGAGCAGTTCTTC | CASRTSGRDNEQFF
TRBJ2-5 | TRBV27 | TRBD1 | . | TGTGCCAGCAGGGGCCAGGGGGAAGAGACCCAGTACTTC | CASRGQGEETQYF
TRBJ2-1 | TRBV5-1 | TRBD2 | . | TGCGCCAGCAGCTTACATAGCGGGGGCTCCTACAATGAGCAGTTCTTC | CASSLHSGGSYNEQFF
TRBJ2-5 | TRBV19 | . | . | TGTGCCAGTAGTATCGACTCCGTTCTAGAGACCCAGTACTTC | CASSIDSVLETQYF
TRBJ1-1 | TRBV9 | TRBD1 | . | TGTGCCAGCAGCGTACGGGGACAGGCGGACACTGAAGCTTTCTTT | CASSVRGQADTEAFF
TRBJ1-4 | TRBV4-1 | TRBD1 | once | TGCGCCAGCAGCCAGCCTTGGGCAGGGGGTAATGAAAAACTGTTTTTT | CASSQPWAGGNEKLFF
TRBJ1-5 | TRBV6-6 | . | . | TGTGCCAGCAGACTTCAGGGGTCGGATCAGCCCCAGCATTTT | CASRLQGSDQPQHF